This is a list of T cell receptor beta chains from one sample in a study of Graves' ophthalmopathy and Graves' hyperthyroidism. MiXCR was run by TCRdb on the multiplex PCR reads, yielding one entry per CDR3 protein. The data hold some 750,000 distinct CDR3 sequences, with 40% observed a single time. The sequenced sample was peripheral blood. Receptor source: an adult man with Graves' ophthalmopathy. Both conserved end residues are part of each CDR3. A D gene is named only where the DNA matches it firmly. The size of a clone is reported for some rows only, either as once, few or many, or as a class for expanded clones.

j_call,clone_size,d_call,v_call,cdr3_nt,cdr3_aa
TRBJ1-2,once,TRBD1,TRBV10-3,TGTGCCAGCAGGGGGACAGGGCTCGTCTATGGCTACACCTTC,CASRGTGLVYGYTF
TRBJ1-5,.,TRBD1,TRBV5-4,TGTGCCAGCAACTCAAATTCTGACAGGGGCCCGCAGCATTTT,CASNSNSDRGPQHF
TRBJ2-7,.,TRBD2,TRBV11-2,TGTGCCAGCAGCTTAGGAGCGGGAGGGTGGGAGCAGTACTTC,CASSLGAGGWEQYF
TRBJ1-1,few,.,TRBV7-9,TGTGCCAGCAGCCCAAGATTGGGGGACACTGAAGCTTTCTTT,CASSPRLGDTEAFF
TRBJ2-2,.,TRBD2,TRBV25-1,TGTGCCAGCAGCGTAGCCGGGACTAGCTTTGTCACCAGGGAGCTGTTTTTT,CASSVAGTSFVTRELFF
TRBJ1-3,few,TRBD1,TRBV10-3,TGTGCCATCAGCCAGGGGGCTGGGAACACCATATATTTT,CAISQGAGNTIYF
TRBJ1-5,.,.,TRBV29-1,TGCAGCTTACGGGATAGCAATCAGCCCCAGCATTTT,CSLRDSNQPQHF
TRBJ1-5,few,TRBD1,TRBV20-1,TGCAGTGCTAGAGATTGGGGACAGGGGGCTCGACCCCAGCATTTT,CSARDWGQGARPQHF
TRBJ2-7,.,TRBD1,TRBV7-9,TGTGCCAGCGCCCAGGGGGACTACGAGCAGTACTTC,CASAQGDYEQYF
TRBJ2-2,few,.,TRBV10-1,TGCGCCAGCAGTGAGGGCCCCACCGGGGAGCTGTTTTTT,CASSEGPTGELFF
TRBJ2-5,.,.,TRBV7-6,TGTGCCAGCAGGAAAGACAGCACCCAAGAGACCCAGTACTTC,CASRKDSTQETQYF
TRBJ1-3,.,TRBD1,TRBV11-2,TGTGCCAGCTCACCATGGACAGGGATGAGAAACACCATATATTTT,CASSPWTGMRNTIYF
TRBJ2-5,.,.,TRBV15,TGTGCCACCAGCAGGCCAAGCGGACAAGAGACCCAGTACTTC,CATSRPSGQETQYF
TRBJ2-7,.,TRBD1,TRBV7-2,TGTGCCAGCAGCTCACGGACAGGGGGCCTCTACGAGCAGTACTTC,CASSSRTGGLYEQYF
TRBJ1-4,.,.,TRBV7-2,TGTGCCGGCAGCCCCGGCTGGGGACCTAATGAAAAACTGTTTTTT,CAGSPGWGPNEKLFF
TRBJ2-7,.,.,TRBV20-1,TGCAGTGCTAGAGAAGATGGAGACAGCTCCTACGAGCAGTACTTC,CSAREDGDSSYEQYF
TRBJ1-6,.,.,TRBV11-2,TGTGCCAGCAGCTTAGATAAACGGCAGGGGTGGACACCCCTCCACTTT,CASSLDKRQGWTPLHF
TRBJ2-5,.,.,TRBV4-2,TGTGCCAGCAGCCAAGAGGCGGTCGAGACAGAAGAGACCCAGTACTTC,CASSQEAVETEETQYF
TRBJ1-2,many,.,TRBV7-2,TGTGCCAGCAGCTCTATGACGGCTCAGGACCGATATGGCTACACCTTC,CASSSMTAQDRYGYTF
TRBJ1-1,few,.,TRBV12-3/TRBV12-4,TGTGCCAGCAGTGGGGACACACGAAACACTGAAGCTTTCTTT,CASSGDTRNTEAFF
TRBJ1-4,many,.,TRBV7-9,TGTGCCAGCAGCCCCATCACGGAAGAAAAACTGTTTTTT,CASSPITEEKLFF
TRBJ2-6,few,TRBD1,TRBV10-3,TGTGCCAGCAGTGAGAGGGACAGACCCTCTGGGGCCAACGTCCTGACTTTC,CASSERDRPSGANVLTF
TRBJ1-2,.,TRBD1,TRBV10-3,TGTGCCAGCAGCCCCGACAGGGCTCTTAGGGGCTACACCTTC,CASSPDRALRGYTF
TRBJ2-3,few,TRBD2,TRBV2,TGTGCCACCCGTCTTTCTAGCGGGAGCGATACGCAGTATTTT,CATRLSSGSDTQYF
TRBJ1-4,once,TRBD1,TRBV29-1,TGCAGCGCGACGGACAGGTCGGCAGCTAATGAAAAACTGTTTTTT,CSATDRSAANEKLFF
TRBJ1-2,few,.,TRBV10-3,TGTGCCAGCAGGTCGGCAGGAGCTAACTATGGCTACACCTTC,CASRSAGANYGYTF
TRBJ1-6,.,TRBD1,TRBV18,TGTGCCAGCTCAGCAGACAGGGGGCCTCATTCACCCCTCCACTTT,CASSADRGPHSPLHF
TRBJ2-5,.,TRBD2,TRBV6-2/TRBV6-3,TGTGCCAGCAACACGACAGGACTACCAGCGGGAGGCGGGGCAGAGACCCAGTACTTC,CASNTTGLPAGGGAETQYF
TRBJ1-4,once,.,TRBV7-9,TGTGCCAGCAGTCGAAAGGGAGGAGAAAAACTGTTTTTT,CASSRKGGEKLFF
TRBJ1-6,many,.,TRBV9,TGTGCCAGCAGCAACACCGCGGAAGGGTGGAATTCACCCCTCCACTTT,CASSNTAEGWNSPLHF
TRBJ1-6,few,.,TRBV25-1,TGTGCCAGCAGTGAACTTAGGGGGGGCGGTAATTCACCCCTCCACTTT,CASSELRGGGNSPLHF
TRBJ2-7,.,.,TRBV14,TGTGCCAGCAGCCAAGATGCGGCGTCGAGGTACGAGCAGTACTTC,CASSQDAASRYEQYF
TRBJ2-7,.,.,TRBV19,TGTGCCAGTAGTATAAGGCGATCTAAAGGACGGCAAATATTC,CASSIRRSKGRQIF
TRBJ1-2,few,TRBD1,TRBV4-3,TGCGCCAGCAAGCTACAGGGGGCGTCGAGTTATGGCTACACCTTC,CASKLQGASSYGYTF
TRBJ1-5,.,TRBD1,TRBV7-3,TGTGCCAGCAGCTTACAGGGGGCGGACAATCAGCCCCAGCATTTT,CASSLQGADNQPQHF
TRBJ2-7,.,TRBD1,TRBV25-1,TGTGCCAGCAGTGATTCTGGACAGGGGCTCGACGAGCAGTACTTC,CASSDSGQGLDEQYF
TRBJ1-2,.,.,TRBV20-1,TGCAGTGCTAGTTGGGGAGGTTCGCTCGATGGCTACACCTTC,CSASWGGSLDGYTF
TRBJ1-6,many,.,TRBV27,TGTGCCAGTACGGCATCGTCCAATTCACCCCTCCACTTT,CASTASSNSPLHF
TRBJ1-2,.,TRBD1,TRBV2,TGTGCCAGCAGTCAACTCGGACAGGGGATCTATGGCTACACCTTC,CASSQLGQGIYGYTF
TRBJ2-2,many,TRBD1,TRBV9,TGTGCCAGCAGCGCACGGACAGGGGACACCGGGGAGCTGTTTTTT,CASSARTGDTGELFF
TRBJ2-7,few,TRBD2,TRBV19,TGTGCCAGTAGTCGGCTAGCGGAGAGCTCCTACGAGCAGTACTTC,CASSRLAESSYEQYF
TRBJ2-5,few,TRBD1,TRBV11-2,TGTGCCAGCAGCTTAGAGCGGACAGGGGGCGGAAAAGAGACCCAGTACTTC,CASSLERTGGGKETQYF
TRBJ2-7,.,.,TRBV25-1,TGTGCCAGCAGCTCTGGGACACACCACTACGAGCAGTACTTC,CASSSGTHHYEQYF
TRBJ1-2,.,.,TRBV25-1,TGTGCCAGCAGTTCACCGGGACGCGGCTACGCCTTC,CASSSPGRGYAF
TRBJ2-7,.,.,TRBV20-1,TGCAGTGCTACTGGCCGGGACTTCTACTACGAGCAGTACTTC,CSATGRDFYYEQYF
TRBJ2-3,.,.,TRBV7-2,TGTGCCAGCAGCTTAGCTCTCGGGAGAGGCGTAGATACGCAGTATTTT,CASSLALGRGVDTQYF
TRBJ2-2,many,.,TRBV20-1,TGCAGTGCTACGGCAGGGTTCCTCGGGGAGCTGTTTTTT,CSATAGFLGELFF
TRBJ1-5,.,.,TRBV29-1,TGCAGCTTAGGTCAGGACGATAGCAATCAGCCCCAGCATTTT,CSLGQDDSNQPQHF
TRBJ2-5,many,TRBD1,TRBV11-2,TGTGCCAGCAGCCGGGTGACAGGGAACGAAGAGACCCAGTACTTC,CASSRVTGNEETQYF
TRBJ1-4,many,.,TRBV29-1,TGCAGCTGTAGAAGACCCGGGGGTGAAAAACTGTTTTTT,CSCRRPGGEKLFF
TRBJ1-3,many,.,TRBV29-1,TGCAGCGTTGAACTGTTGGGCTCTGGAAACACCATATATTTT,CSVELLGSGNTIYF
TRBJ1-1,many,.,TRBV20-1,TGCAGTGCTCGTAGGGACGGGAACACTGAAGCTTTCTTT,CSARRDGNTEAFF
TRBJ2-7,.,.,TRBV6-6,TGTGCCAGCAGGGAGGACGGCAGCGAGCAGTACTTC,CASREDGSEQYF
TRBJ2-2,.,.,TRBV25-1,TGTGCCTGGAGTACAGGGCTGGGGACCGGGGAGCTGTTTTTT,CAWSTGLGTGELFF
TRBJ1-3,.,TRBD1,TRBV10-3,TGTGCCAGCAGTTACGGGACAGGGTTTGGAAACACCATATATTTT,CASSYGTGFGNTIYF